The 9 T cell receptor beta chains given below trace back to one sample, sequenced in a study of molecular identifiers for immune sequencing clone quantification. TCRdb ran MiXCR on the PCR reads and lists one entry per CDR3 protein. The sample includes some 100,000 distinct CDR3 sequences, roughly a third seen only once; the top ten take around 4.2%. Input material: naive CD8+ T cells from blood, with Jurkat cell RNA spiked in. The sample's subset: FACS-sorted CD8+CD4-CCR7+CD45RA+ naive T cells. The origin of the receptors is a human donor in good health. Some libraries in this study had Jurkat cell RNA spiked in.

This clonotype was observed a few times. The chain employs TRBV27 and TRBJ2-3; 9 bases agree with TRBD2. The CDR3 has 15 residues. Germline CDR1 is MNHEY and CDR2 is SMNVEV (reference sequence). Trimming took 3 bases from V and 6 from J; bases not matched to a gene: 7. The CDR3, as DNA: TGTGCCAGCAGTTTTCGCGGGAGGGCCGCGGATACGCAGTATTTT. Translating it yields CASSFRGRAADTQYF.

This chain links TRBV20-1 with TRBJ2-7; possibly TRBD2 for D (5 bases). The CDR3 loop spans 11 amino acids. V was clipped by 7 bases and J by 6 bases, with 13 bases between them. CDR1 and CDR2 (germline): DFQATT, SNEGSKA (reference sequence). This CDR3 reads CSGEGDFEQYF. Written as DNA, the CDR3 is TGCAGTGGCGAGGGTGACTTCGAGCAGTACTTC.

Turning to this clonotype: This may be a read error, as it is one base from a much larger clone. This chain links TRBV7-8 with TRBJ2-2; D assignment may be TRBD1 or TRBD2 (6 bases each). The CDR3 loop spans 16 amino acids. Germline loops: CDR1 SGHVS, CDR2 FQNEAQ. CDR3 DNA: TGTGCCAGCAGCCCACTCGGGGGCCCGAACACCGGGGAGCAGTTTTTT. It yields the protein CASSPLGGPNTGEQFF.

As regards this clonotype: Possible read error: a much larger clone is one base away. The rearrangement links TRBV4-1 to TRBJ2-2; 11 nucleotides line up with TRBD2. There are 16 residues in the CDR3. In germline, CDR1 is MGHRA, CDR2 YSYEKL. The CDR3 spells CASSQALAGVTGELYF. As DNA, the CDR3 is TGCGCCAGCAGCCAAGCACTAGCGGGAGTGACCGGGGAGCTGTATTTT.

This clonotype was counted only a few times. The chain recombines TRBV12-3 or TRBV12-4 with TRBJ1-1; no clear D. V dropped 2 bases and J dropped 6 bases, with 16 bases sitting between them. The CDR3 has 15 amino acids. The CDR3 spells CASSLLSRASAEAFF. In DNA form, the CDR3 reads TGTGCCAGCAGTTTACTATCCCGGGCGTCCGCTGAAGCTTTCTTT.

The chain recombines TRBV28 with TRBJ2-7; 8 bases match TRBD2. CDR3 length: 20 residues. Germline trimming cut 10 bases from V and 2 bases from J; bases unmatched to any gene: 28. Germline loops: CDR1 MDHEN, CDR2 SYDVKM. The CDR3 DNA follows: TGTGCCACCTATACACACGAGACCCGGGGGATATCCGGGAGGGCCTACGAGCAGTACTTC. This translates into CATYTHETRGISGRAYEQYF.

This clonotype turned up a few times. V and J are TRBV6-2 or TRBV6-3 and TRBJ1-1; D is undetermined. Trimming removed 3 bases from V and 5 bases from J, with 7 bases in between. Germline values: CDR1 MNHEY, CDR2 SVGEGT. CDR3 length: 12 amino acids. The CDR3 coding sequence is TGTGCCAGCAGTTATCCAGCAACTGAAGCTTTCTTT. This gives the protein CASSYPATEAFF.

The CDR3 loop reads CASSRGLDPSETQYF. Written as DNA, the CDR3 is TGTGCCAGCTCTCGCGGACTAGATCCATCCGAGACCCAGTACTTC. This chain links TRBV18 with TRBJ2-5; TRBD2 matches at 7 bases. The CDR3 extends over 15 amino acids. V shed 6 bases and J 5 bases; nucleotides not matched to a gene: 12. Germline CDR1 reads KGHSH; CDR2 reads LQKENI.

With regard to this clonotype: A much larger clone differs from this one at a single base, so this may be a read error. This chain connects TRBV5-1 to TRBJ2-5; 7 bases match TRBD1. Germline V CDR1 and CDR2: SGHRS, YFSETQ. The CDR3 runs 16 residues. The CDR3, as DNA: TGCGCCAGCAGCCAAAAATGGACAGGAGTTCAAGAGACCCAGTCCTTC. As protein: CASSQKWTGVQETQSF.